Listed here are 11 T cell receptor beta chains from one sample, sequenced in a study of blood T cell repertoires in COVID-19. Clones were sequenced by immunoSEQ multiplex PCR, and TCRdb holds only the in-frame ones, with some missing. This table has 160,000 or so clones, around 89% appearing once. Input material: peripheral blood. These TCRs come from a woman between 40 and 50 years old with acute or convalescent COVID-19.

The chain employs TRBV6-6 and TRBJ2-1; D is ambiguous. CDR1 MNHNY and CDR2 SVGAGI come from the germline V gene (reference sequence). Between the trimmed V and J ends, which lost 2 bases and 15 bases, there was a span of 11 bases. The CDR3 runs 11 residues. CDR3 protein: CASSYPRSSFF. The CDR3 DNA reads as TGTGCCAGCAGTTACCCAAGGAGTTCGTTCTTC.

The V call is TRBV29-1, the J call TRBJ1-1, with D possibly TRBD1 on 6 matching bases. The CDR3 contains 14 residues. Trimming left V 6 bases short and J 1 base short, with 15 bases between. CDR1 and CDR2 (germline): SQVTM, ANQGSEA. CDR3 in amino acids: CSVLTGPANTEAFF. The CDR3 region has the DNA TGCAGCGTGTTAACAGGGCCGGCGAACACTGAAGCTTTCTTT.

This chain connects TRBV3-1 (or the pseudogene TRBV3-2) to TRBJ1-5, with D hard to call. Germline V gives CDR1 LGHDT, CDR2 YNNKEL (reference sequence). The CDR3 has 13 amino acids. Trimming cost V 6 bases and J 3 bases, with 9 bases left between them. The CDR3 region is CASSTVPNQPQHF. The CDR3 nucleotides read TGTGCCAGCAGTACAGTTCCCAATCAGCCCCAGCATTTT.

The CDR3 sequence is CASSLESSGPREGGEQYF. The DNA of the CDR3 is TGTGCCAGCAGCTTAGAATCTTCTGGTCCCCGGGAGGGTGGCGAGCAGTACTTC. V usage is TRBV7-6 and J usage is TRBJ2-7; 8 bases are shared with TRBD2. The CDR3 extends over 18 amino acids. Germline lookup yields CDR1 SGHVS and CDR2 FNYEAQ. Germline trimming cut 1 base from V and 6 bases from J; bases unmatched to any gene: 17.

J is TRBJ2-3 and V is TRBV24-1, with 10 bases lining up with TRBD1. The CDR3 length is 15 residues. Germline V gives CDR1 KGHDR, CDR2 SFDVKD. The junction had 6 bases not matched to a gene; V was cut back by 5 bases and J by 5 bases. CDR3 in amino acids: CATSGPRDRGDTQYF. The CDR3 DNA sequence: TGTGCCACCAGTGGCCCCCGGGACAGGGGAGATACGCAGTATTTT.

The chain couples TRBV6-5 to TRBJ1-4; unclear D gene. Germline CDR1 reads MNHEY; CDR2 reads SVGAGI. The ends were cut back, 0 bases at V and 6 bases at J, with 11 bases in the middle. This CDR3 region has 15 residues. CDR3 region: CASSYSIVGDEKLFF. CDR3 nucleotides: TGTGCCAGCAGTTACTCGATTGTCGGAGATGAAAAACTGTTTTTT.

CDR3 coding DNA: TGTGCCAGCAGACACAAAACACCCGGAAACACCATATATTTT. Translating it yields CASRHKTPGNTIYF. This chain connects TRBV3-1 (or the pseudogene TRBV3-2) to TRBJ1-3; no definite D call. CDR3 length equals 14 residues. From germline, CDR1 is LGHDT and CDR2 YNNKEL (reference sequence). Trimming removed 6 bases from V and 4 bases from J, with 13 bases in between.

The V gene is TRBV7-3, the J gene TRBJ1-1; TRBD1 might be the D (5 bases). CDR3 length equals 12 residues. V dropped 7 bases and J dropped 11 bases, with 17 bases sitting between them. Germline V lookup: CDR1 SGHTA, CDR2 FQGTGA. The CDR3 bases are TGTGCCAGCAAAGGGGAAATCCCTCGGGCTTTCTTT. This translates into CASKGEIPRAFF.

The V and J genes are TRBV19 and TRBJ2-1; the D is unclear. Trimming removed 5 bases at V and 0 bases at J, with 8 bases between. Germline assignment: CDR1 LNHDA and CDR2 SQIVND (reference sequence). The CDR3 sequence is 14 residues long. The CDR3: CASSWRNSYNEQFF. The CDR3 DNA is TGTGCCAGTAGTTGGCGGAACTCCTACAATGAGCAGTTCTTC.

The CDR3 nucleotides read TGTGCCAGTAGTACCCTCAGGCGGGGAGCTTTCTTT. Protein: CASSTLRRGAFF. This chain uses TRBV19 with TRBJ1-1; D is ambiguous. Per germline, CDR1 LNHDA and CDR2 SQIVND (reference sequence). The V end lost 4 bases, the J end lost 10 bases, and 13 bases lay between the germline ends. The CDR3 is 12 amino acids.

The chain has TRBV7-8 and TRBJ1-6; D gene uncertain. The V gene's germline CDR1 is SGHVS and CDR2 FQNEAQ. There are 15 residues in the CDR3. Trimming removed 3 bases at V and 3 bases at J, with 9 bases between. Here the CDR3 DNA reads TGTGCCAGCAGCTTCGGGGTTAGCTATAATTCACCCCTCCACTTT. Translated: CASSFGVSYNSPLHF. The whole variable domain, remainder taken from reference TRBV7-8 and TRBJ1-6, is GAGVSQSPRYKVAKRGQDVALRCDPISGHVSLFWYQQALGQGPEFLTYFQNEAQLDKSGLPSDRFFAERPEGSVSTLKIQRTQQEDSAVYLCASSFGVSYNSPLHFGNGTRLTVT.